Presented here are 29 T cell receptor beta chains from one specimen sequenced in a study of tissue T cells after allogeneic stem cell transplantation. Assay: immunoSEQ multiplex PCR; the TCRdb copy retains only in-frame clones and omits some. The sample records about 48,000 clones, about 73% being singletons. Sequencing was carried out using sorted cells pooled from one or two spleens. These receptors all come from a pool of C57BL/6 mice in good health.

This clone was detected only a few times. Mouse gene names apply. The CDR3 end is not reached by the read, which stops 1 residue before it; the germline J gene fills it in. The gene calls are TRBV2 and TRBJ1-1, with TRBD1 identical over 7 bases. Germline V CDR1 and CDR2: LGHNA, YSYQKL. V dropped 5 bases and J dropped 0; count of bases not matched to a gene: 3. The CDR3 is 14 residues long. The CDR3 here is CASSATGPNTEVFF. The DNA read from the CDR3 is TGTGCCAGCAGCGCGACAGGGCCAAACACAGAAGTCTTC.

There are a few counts of this clone. The gene names here belong to mouse. The sequence runs out 1 residue before the end of the CDR3; the remainder is reconstructed from the germline J gene. The chain combines TRBV31 with TRBJ1-5; weak D call: TRBD1 (5 bases). CDR1 GKSSPN and CDR2 SITVG come from the germline V gene. The CDR3 runs to 15 residues. The ends were cut back, 0 bases at V and 3 bases at J, with 12 bases in the middle. The CDR3 reads CAWSLRGRGNQAPLF. Partial CDR3 DNA: TGTGCCTGGAGTCTGAGGGGAAGGGGCAACCAGGCTCCGCTT. The whole variable domain, remainder taken from reference TRBV31 and TRBJ1-5, is AQTIHQWPVAEIKAVGSPLSLGCTIKGKSSPNLYWYWQATGGTLQQLFYSITVGQVESVVQLNLSASRPKDDQFILSTEKLLLSHSGFYLCAWSLRGRGNQAPLFGEGTRLSVL.

Comments on this clone: The genes are named according to mouse. The read finishes 1 residue shy of the CDR3 end, and the germline J gene is used to complete it. The V call is TRBV13-2, the J call TRBJ1-3; no definite D call. The CDR3 length is 12 residues. CDR1 is NNHNN and CDR2 is SYGAGS in the germline V gene (reference sequence). V gave up 1 base and J gave up 8 bases, with 7 bases separating them. The CDR3 spells CASGDSRDTLYF. Incomplete CDR3 DNA: TGTGCCAGCGGTGATAGTCGGGATACGCTCTAT.

In regard to this clone: Gene and germline names: mouse. The observed sequence ends 1 residue before the CDR3 terminus, with the missing tail filled in from the germline J gene. V and J are TRBV5 and TRBJ2-1; a weak D match, TRBD1 (7 bases). The CDR3 has 16 residues. Germline assignment: CDR1 LGHNA and CDR2 YNLKQL (reference sequence). V lost 0 bases and J 3 bases, leaving 12 bases between the germline ends. The CDR3 bases that were read are TGTGCCAGCAGCCAAGATGAGGGGGCAAGCTATGCTGAGCAGTTC. It translates to CASSQDEGASYAEQF. The whole CDR3 reads CASSQDEGASYAEQFF.

This clone was picked up one time. Mouse names are used for the genes. The read gets to within 1 residue of the CDR3 end, and the germline J gene fills in the rest. This sequence joins TRBV16 and TRBJ2-4, with D hard to call. Germline V gives CDR1 SGHSA, CDR2 FRNQAP. The CDR3 totals 12 residues. V was cut by 3 bases and J by 7 bases, with 8 bases left in between. The CDR3 spells CASSLGWDTLYF. CDR3 DNA (partial): TGTGCAAGCAGCTTGGGGTGGGACACCTTGTAC.

Points on this clone: Genes and germline are mouse. The observed sequence ends 1 residue before the CDR3 terminus, with the missing tail filled in from the germline J gene. The chain combines TRBV13-1 with TRBJ2-1, with a possible D match to TRBD2 (6 bases). Trimming removed 1 base from V and 6 bases from J, with 8 bases in between. CDR1 and CDR2 from the germline V gene are NSHNY and SYGAGN. The CDR3 contains 13 residues. The CDR3 sequence is CASSDLGSAEQFF. CDR3 DNA (partial): TGTGCCAGCAGTGATCTGGGGAGTGCTGAGCAGTTC.

About this clone: Gene names refer to mouse genes. The read ends 1 residue early relative to the CDR3; the germline J gene fills the gap. The genes are TRBV26 and TRBJ1-3; no firm D call. Trimming shortened V by 2 bases and J by 0 bases, and 5 bases separated the two germline ends. The CDR3 covers 14 residues. Germline V gene data show CDR1 as KGHPV and CDR2 as FQNQEV (reference sequence). The CDR3 sequence: CASSLTASGNTLYF. The sequenced CDR3 bases are TGTGCCAGCAGTCTGACAGCTTCTGGAAATACGCTCTAT.

In regard to this clone: Germline and genes: mouse. The read ends 1 residue shy of where the CDR3 ends; the end is completed using the germline J gene. J is TRBJ2-7 and V is TRBV16; D may match TRBD1 or TRBD2 (5 bases each). The germline V gene has CDR1 SGHSA and CDR2 FRNQAP. This CDR3 comprises 14 residues. The V and J ends lost 1 base and 2 bases respectively, with 9 bases between them. The CDR3 bases that were read are TGTGCAAGCAGCTTAGCCGGGGGTGCCTATGAACAGTAC. This encodes CASSLAGGAYEQY. The entire CDR3 sequence reads CASSLAGGAYEQYF.

On this clone: Any gene name here is a mouse gene name. The read terminates 1 residue ahead of where the CDR3 ends, so the germline J gene completes it. The chain links TRBV12-2 to TRBJ1-1, with D perhaps TRBD1 (5 bases). V was cut by 2 bases and J by 3 bases, with 9 bases left in between. Germline lookup yields CDR1 SGHLS and CDR2 HYDKME. This CDR3 comprises 13 residues. CDR3 sequence reads: CASSPQGDTEVFF. Incomplete CDR3 DNA: TGTGCCAGCTCTCCCCAGGGTGACACAGAAGTCTTC. Drawing the rest from reference TRBV12-2 and TRBJ1-1, the complete variable domain is NSGVVQSPRYIIKGKGERSILKCIPISGHLSVAWYQQTQGQELKFFIQHYDKMERDKGNLPSRFSVQQFDDYHSEMNMSALELEDSAVYFCASSPQGDTEVFFGKGTRLTVV.

For this clone: Gene names denote mouse genes. The sequence runs out 1 residue before the end of the CDR3; the remainder is reconstructed from the germline J gene. The chain combines TRBV15 with TRBJ1-4; D is uncertain. The CDR3 has 13 amino acids. V was trimmed by 3 bases and J by 1 base, leaving 3 bases between them. Germline V gene data show CDR1 as SGHND and CDR2 as FRSKSL. The sequenced CDR3 bases are TGTGCCAGCAGTTTGGATTCCAACGAAAGATTATTT. As protein: CASSLDSNERLF. The whole CDR3 protein is CASSLDSNERLFF.

A remark on this clone: Gene names follow the mouse nomenclature. The CDR3 sequence: CAWSLLGAREQYF. CDR3 DNA (partial): TGTGCCTGGAGTCTATTGGGGGCGCGTGAACAGTAC. This chain links TRBV31 with TRBJ2-7; D possibly matches TRBD1 or TRBD2 (6 bases each). The missing CDR3 end, 1 residue past where the read stops, is filled in from the germline J gene. The CDR3 spans 13 residues. The V gene's germline CDR1 is GKSSPN and CDR2 SITVG. V dropped 0 bases and J dropped 6 bases, with 12 bases sitting between them.

Of note for this clone: Gene names follow the mouse nomenclature. The CDR3 end lies 1 residue beyond the end of the read and is filled in from the germline J gene. The V and J genes are TRBV29 and TRBJ2-5; no firm D call. V lost 2 bases and J lost 8, with 8 bases in between. Germline V gene sequence: CDR1 MSHET, CDR2 SYDVDS. CDR3 size: 12 residues. This CDR3 reads CASSLRGGTQYF. Incomplete CDR3 DNA: TGTGCTAGCAGTTTACGGGGTGGCACCCAGTAC. Complete variable domain (other parts from reference TRBV29 and TRBJ2-5): DMKVTQMPRYLIKRMGENVLLECGQDMSHETMYWYRQDPGLGLQLIYISYDVDSNSEGDIPKGYRVSRKKREHFSLILDSAKTNQTSVYFCASSLRGGTQYFGPGTRLLVL.

Note on this clone: Genes and germline are mouse. The read ends 1 residue before the CDR3 terminus; that terminus is restored from the germline J gene. The chain employs TRBV13-3 and TRBJ2-5, with TRBD2 as a possible D gene (6 bases). The V gene's germline CDR1 is NNHDY and CDR2 SYVADS. Trimming pared 2 bases from V and 2 bases from J, leaving 9 bases between. This CDR3 has 14 residues. Partial CDR3 DNA: TGTGCCAGCAGTGAGGGGGGACGCCAAGACACCCAGTAC. Protein product: CASSEGGRQDTQY. The whole CDR3 protein is CASSEGGRQDTQYF.

This clone was found a few times. Gene names are mouse gene names. This chain's CDR3 is CASRSGARSSYEQYF. The DNA read from the CDR3 is TGTGCCAGCAGATCCGGGGCGAGGAGCTCCTATGAACAGTAC. This chain links TRBV4 with TRBJ2-7; possibly TRBD1 or TRBD2 for D (5 bases each). The observed sequence ends 1 residue before the CDR3 terminus, with the missing tail filled in from the germline J gene. The germline CDR1 and CDR2 sequences are LGHDT and YNNKQL (reference sequence). V shed 6 bases and J shed 0 bases, with 15 bases lying between them. The CDR3 has 15 residues.

Points on this clone: Gene names and germline match the mouse. The read ends 1 residue early relative to the CDR3; the germline J gene fills the gap. The genes are TRBV13-2 and TRBJ1-2, with 7 bases matching TRBD1. V was pared by 4 bases and J by 3 bases, with 3 bases of the junction left unmatched. The CDR3 runs 13 residues. CDR1 is NNHNN and CDR2 is SYGAGS in the germline V gene (reference sequence). This CDR3 reads CASGPGTDSDYTF. The part of the CDR3 DNA that was read is TGTGCCAGCGGTCCAGGGACAGACTCCGACTACACC.

About this clone: The gene names given are mouse names. Read coverage stops 1 residue before the CDR3 terminus; the germline J gene supplies the remainder. The chain carries TRBV20 and TRBJ1-4; D unresolved. CDR1 GFQATS and CDR2 STVNSAI come from the germline V gene. This CDR3 has 13 amino acids. Trimming left V 6 bases short and J 0 bases short, with 8 bases between. This chain's CDR3 is CGAAQISNERLFF. The CDR3 bases that were read are TGTGGTGCCGCACAAATTTCCAACGAAAGATTATTT.

Remarks on this clone: Gene names are mouse gene names. The read terminates 1 residue ahead of where the CDR3 ends, so the germline J gene completes it. V and J are TRBV3 and TRBJ1-5; the match to TRBD1 covers 9 bases. Germline CDR1 and CDR2: SNHLY and FYNGKV (reference sequence). This CDR3 contains 13 residues. V shed 5 bases, J shed 9 bases, and the junction held 5 bases outside the gene matches. CDR3 residues: CASSTGTGRAPLF. CDR3 DNA, as far as it was read: TGTGCCAGCAGCACCGGGACAGGGAGGGCTCCGCTT.

As to this clone: Genes and germline are mouse. The read ends 1 residue shy of where the CDR3 ends; the end is completed using the germline J gene. V usage is TRBV13-1 and J usage is TRBJ2-1; possible D gene TRBD1, 5 bases. This CDR3 is 13 amino acids long. V was pared by 4 bases and J by 5 bases, with 10 bases between. CDR1 is NSHNY and CDR2 is SYGAGN in the germline V gene. CDR3 DNA (partial): TGTGCCAGCAGTCCCAGGGCGGATGCTGAGCAGTTC. It is translated as CASSPRADAEQF. The whole CDR3 region reads CASSPRADAEQFF.

Regarding this clone: Gene names are the mouse ones. The read comes to an end 1 residue before the CDR3 does, leaving the germline J gene to fill in the end. This sequence joins TRBV14 and TRBJ2-4; TRBD2 agrees at 12 bases. Per germline, CDR1 SGHDT and CDR2 FRDEAV. Trimming at V came to 3 bases and at J to 2 bases, leaving 1 base not matched to a gene. The CDR3 contains 15 residues. The DNA read from the CDR3 is TGTGCCAGCAGTTGGGACTGGGGGGTTCAAAACACCTTGTAC. Protein sequence: CASSWDWGVQNTLY. The full CDR3 sequence reads CASSWDWGVQNTLYF.

Of note for this clone: Genes here carry mouse names. The read ends 1 residue early relative to the CDR3; the germline J gene fills the gap. The rearrangement links TRBV13-3 to TRBJ2-5, with D possibly TRBD1 on 6 matching bases. The CDR3 is 12 residues long. Trimming stripped 5 bases from V and 3 bases from J, with 7 bases between. Germline V lookup: CDR1 NNHDY, CDR2 SYVADS. This CDR3 is CASRDRQDTQYF. The part of the CDR3 DNA that was read is TGTGCCAGCAGGGACAGACAAGACACCCAGTAC.

With regard to this clone: Mouse germline and gene names are used. From the germline J gene comes the end of the CDR3, since the read stops 1 residue before it. The rearrangement links TRBV19 to TRBJ1-1; perhaps TRBD1 as D (5 bases). In germline, CDR1 is FNHDT, CDR2 SITEND (reference sequence). The CDR3 covers 13 residues. V was clipped by 3 bases and J by 1 base, with 7 bases between them. The part of the CDR3 DNA that was read is TGTGCCAGCAGTACAGGACAAAACACAGAAGTCTTC. It specifies CASSTGQNTEVF. The full CDR3 reads CASSTGQNTEVFF.

Concerning this clone: Gene names and germline refer to mouse. The read gets to within 1 residue of the CDR3 end, and the germline J gene fills in the rest. The genes are TRBV20 and TRBJ2-3; D is possibly TRBD1 (5 bases). V dropped 2 bases and J dropped 3 bases, with 12 bases sitting between them. Germline values: CDR1 GFQATS, CDR2 STVNSAI. This CDR3 is built from 14 residues. The CDR3 bases that were read are TGTGGTGCTAGGAGCGGAGGGGTGGCAGAAACGCTGTAT. This encodes CGARSGGVAETLY. The entire CDR3 protein is CGARSGGVAETLYF.

Details on this clone: Here the gene names and germline are mouse. The DNA read from the CDR3 is TGTGCCAGCAGCCGGGACAGCTCCTATGAACAGTAC. Its translation is CASSRDSSYEQY. The complete CDR3 sequence is CASSRDSSYEQYF. The gene calls are TRBV2 and TRBJ2-7; 7 bases agree with TRBD1. The read terminates 1 residue ahead of where the CDR3 ends, so the germline J gene completes it. The length of the CDR3 is 13 residues. Germline CDR1 reads LGHNA; CDR2 reads YSYQKL. V trimming: 4 bases; J trimming: 0 bases; junction bases outside the gene matches: 0.

Notes on this clone: Gene names are mouse gene names. The CDR3 end is not reached by the read, which stops 1 residue before it; the germline J gene fills it in. The chain recombines TRBV12-1 with TRBJ2-7; 10 nucleotides line up with TRBD2. In germline, CDR1 is SGHSN, CDR2 HYEKVE. V dropped 0 bases and J dropped 3; count of bases not matched to a gene: 7. The CDR3 has 16 residues. Incomplete CDR3 DNA: TGTGCCAGCTCTCTCGACCTGGGGGGGCAAGGCTATGAACAGTAC. Translation gives CASSLDLGGQGYEQY. The complete CDR3 protein is CASSLDLGGQGYEQYF.

Comments on this clone: Mouse gene names and germline throughout. Coverage ceases 1 residue before the CDR3 finishes, and the germline J gene fills in the end. The chain joins TRBV12-2 to TRBJ2-7; D ambiguous. The V and J ends lost 4 bases and 4 bases respectively, with 4 bases between them. CDR3 length: 10 amino acids. Germline lookup yields CDR1 SGHLS and CDR2 HYDKME. The CDR3 here is CASSGYEQYF. The CDR3 DNA, read in part, is TGTGCCAGCTCAGGGTATGAACAGTAC. The full variable domain, in which reference TRBV12-2 and TRBJ2-7 provide the parts outside the CDR3, is NSGVVQSPRYIIKGKGERSILKCIPISGHLSVAWYQQTQGQELKFFIQHYDKMERDKGNLPSRFSVQQFDDYHSEMNMSALELEDSAVYFCASSGYEQYFGPGTRLTVL.

A word on this clone: Genes here carry mouse names. With the read ending 1 residue before the CDR3 end, the germline J gene is used to fill in that end. V usage is TRBV13-1 and J usage is TRBJ2-5, with TRBD1 matching over 9 bases. This CDR3 region has 14 residues. CDR1 is NSHNY and CDR2 is SYGAGN in the germline V gene. Trimming at V came to 2 bases and at J to 6 bases, leaving 4 bases not matched to a gene. The sequenced part of the CDR3 DNA is TGTGCCAGCAGTGAGGGGACAGGGACGGACACCCAGTAC. Translated, it gives CASSEGTGTDTQY. The CDR3 in its entirety is CASSEGTGTDTQYF.

The table lists this clone with a count of one. The germline and genes are mouse ones. The read ends 1 residue before the CDR3 terminus; that terminus is restored from the germline J gene. The chain couples TRBV20 to TRBJ2-4, with 10 bases fitting TRBD2. The trim removed 0 bases at V and 0 bases at J, leaving 3 bases unmatched. This CDR3 spans 16 amino acids. Germline V gene sequence: CDR1 GFQATS, CDR2 STVNSAI. The CDR3: CGARDLGGPSQNTLYF. The part of the CDR3 DNA that was read is TGTGGTGCTAGGGATCTGGGGGGGCCTAGTCAAAACACCTTGTAC.

Regarding this clone: The gene symbols are mouse symbols. The CDR3 end lies 1 residue beyond the end of the read and is filled in from the germline J gene. The chain joins TRBV5 to TRBJ2-3; either TRBD1 or TRBD2 may supply D (6 bases each). The germline V gene has CDR1 LGHNA and CDR2 YNLKQL (reference sequence). Between the trimmed V and J ends, which lost 0 bases and 2 bases, there was a span of 9 bases. The CDR3 sequence is 15 residues long. The CDR3 sequence: CASSQDGGFAETLYF. The part of the CDR3 DNA that was read is TGTGCCAGCAGCCAAGATGGGGGCTTTGCAGAAACGCTGTAT.

As concerns this clone: Any gene name here is a mouse gene name. Read sequence stops 1 residue before the CDR3 end, and the germline J gene provides the missing end. The V and J genes are TRBV31 and TRBJ1-6; 8 nucleotides match TRBD1. TRBJ1-6 counts as an open reading frame of uncertain function. With V trimmed by 0 bases and J by 8 bases, 3 bases remained unmatched. CDR3 size: 14 residues. Germline CDR1 reads GKSSPN; CDR2 reads SITVG. The CDR3 reads CAWSLDRGDSPLYF. The sequenced CDR3 bases are TGTGCCTGGAGTCTCGACAGGGGTGATTCGCCCCTCTAC.